This T cell receptor beta chain was documented in a study of blood T cell repertoires in COVID-19. About the research overall: From the United States, Italy and Spain came samples of acute and convalescent COVID-19. Sources were T cells, B-cell-depleted T cells, or PBMCs; the material itself was cDNA or gDNA.

Per the study methods: From reference gene primer amplification, estimates of nucleated cell counts were derived. Measured with immunoSEQ multiplex PCR; TCRdb has only the in-frame clones, and not every one. V, J and clone size were drawn from that table, and D and trimming were deduced from the DNA. The sample gives roughly 120,000 clones, approximately 84% of which show up once; around 7.6% is in the top ten. The receptor was isolated from a man aged 65 to 85 with active or convalescent COVID-19. Sequenced sample: peripheral blood.

In DNA, the CDR3 is TGTGCCAGCAGCCAAGCTGTCAGGGGGCCTGGCTACACCTTC. Translation gives CASSQAVRGPGYTF. The chain uses TRBV3-1 (or the pseudogene TRBV3-2) and TRBJ1-2; 8 nucleotides agree with TRBD1. The CDR3 totals 14 residues. Germline lookup yields CDR1 LGHDT and CDR2 YNNKEL (reference sequence). After removal of 1 base from V and 7 bases from J, the junction contained 5 bases not matched to a gene.